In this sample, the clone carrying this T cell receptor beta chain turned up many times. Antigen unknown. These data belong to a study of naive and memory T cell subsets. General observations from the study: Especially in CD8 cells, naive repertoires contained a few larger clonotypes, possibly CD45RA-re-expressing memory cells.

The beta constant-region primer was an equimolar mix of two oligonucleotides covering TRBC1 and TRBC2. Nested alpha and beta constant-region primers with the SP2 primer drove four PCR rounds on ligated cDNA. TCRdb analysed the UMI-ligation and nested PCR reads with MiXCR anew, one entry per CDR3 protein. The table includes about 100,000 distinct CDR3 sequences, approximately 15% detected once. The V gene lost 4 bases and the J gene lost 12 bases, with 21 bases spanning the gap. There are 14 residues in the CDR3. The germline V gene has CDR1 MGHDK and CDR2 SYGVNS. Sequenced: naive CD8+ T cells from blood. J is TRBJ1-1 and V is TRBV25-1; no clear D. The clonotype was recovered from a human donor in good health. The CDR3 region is CASSVGSDGPGTFF. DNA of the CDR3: TGTGCCAGCAGTGTCGGGTCCGATGGCCCCGGGACTTTCTTT.